A single sample gave rise to the 15 T cell receptor beta chains below, sequenced in a study of CD8 T cells in ankylosing spondylitis listed by TCRdb under 2017. Library creation used 5' RACE. Reads for this sample came from an Illumina HiSeq 2500. TCRdb passed the public sequencing reads through fastp at Q25 and MiXCR, retaining productive beta sequences. Each CDR3 protein appears once, grouped with its most common genes and DNA. The sample yields roughly 150,000 distinct CDR3 sequences; 9.8% were counted once. The ten largest clones capture about 16% of the sample. What was sequenced was blood, either unsorted or a sorted T cell fraction (not recorded which). The receptor set was obtained from a female donor with ankylosing spondylitis or in good health (not recorded which).

The rearrangement links TRBV7-9 to TRBJ1-5; D not certain. This CDR3 has 12 amino acids. Germline assignment: CDR1 SEHNR and CDR2 FQNEAQ (reference sequence). Trimming shortened V by 8 bases and J by 0 bases, and 5 bases separated the two germline ends. The DNA of the CDR3 is TGTGCCAGCGGTTATAGCAATCAGCCCCAGCATTTT. It encodes CASGYSNQPQHF.

This clonotype was detected only a few times. This chain joins TRBV6-1 and TRBJ2-7; the match to TRBD2 covers 16 bases. V was clipped by 6 bases and J by 6 bases; unmatched bases: 11. Per germline, CDR1 MNHNS and CDR2 SASEGT. The CDR3 has 17 residues. CDR3: CASSLGLAGGRWVEQYF. CDR3 bases: TGTGCCAGCAGCTTGGGACTAGCGGGAGGGCGTTGGGTCGAGCAGTACTTC.

This clonotype has only a few counts. The V call is TRBV24-1, the J call TRBJ1-2; D call uncertain. The CDR3 totals 14 residues. Germline V gene sequence: CDR1 KGHDR, CDR2 SFDVKD. Trimming removed 7 bases at V and 6 bases at J, with 17 bases between. CDR3 residues: CATSTETNWDGYTF. CDR3 bases: TGTGCCACCAGCACAGAGACTAACTGGGATGGCTACACCTTC.

Ten or more counts support this clonotype. This sequence joins TRBV29-1 and TRBJ1-2; D uncertain. Per the germline V gene, CDR1 is SQVTM and CDR2 is ANQGSEA. The CDR3 contains 10 residues. Between the trimmed V and J ends, which lost 4 bases and 7 bases, there was a span of 7 bases. The CDR3 protein is CSVAESGYTF. CDR3 sequence (DNA): TGCAGCGTTGCGGAGTCTGGCTACACCTTC.

The V and J genes are TRBV27 and TRBJ1-3, with TRBD1 matching over 12 bases. This CDR3 contains 14 residues. Germline lookup yields CDR1 MNHEY and CDR2 SMNVEV (reference sequence). Trimming removed 8 bases from V and 11 bases from J; junction bases left unmatched: 10. The CDR3 here is CASGSGTGGRSIYF. CDR3 sequence (DNA): TGTGCCAGCGGCTCTGGGACAGGGGGCCGGTCCATATATTTT.

A note on this clonotype: One end of the junction does not line up with germline, which may come from a read error. The gene calls are TRBV7-7 and TRBJ2-6; D is possibly TRBD2 (5 bases). Germline CDR1 reads SSHAT; CDR2 reads FNYEAQ (reference sequence). This CDR3 has 15 amino acids. The CDR3 region has the DNA TGTGCTAGCAGCTTAGGGAGTCCTGGGGCCAACGTCCTGACTTTC. This gives the protein CASSLGSPGANVLTF. The entire variable domain, with the rest obtained from reference TRBV7-7 and TRBJ2-6, is as follows: GAGVSQSPRYKVTKRGQDVTLRCDPISSHATLYWYQQALGQGPEFLTYFNYEAQPDKSGLPSDRFSAERPEGSISTLTIQRTEQRDSAMYRCASSLGSPGANVLTFGAGSRLTVL.

CDR3 sequence reads: CASSQETGGKGIGELFF. The CDR3 DNA follows: TGTGCCAGCAGCCAAGAGACAGGGGGAAAAGGGATCGGGGAGCTGTTTTTT. This chain joins TRBV3-1 and TRBJ2-2, with 9 bases identical to TRBD1. This CDR3 spans 17 amino acids. CDR1 LGHDT and CDR2 YNNKEL come from the germline V gene (reference sequence). V lost 0 bases, J lost 7 bases, and 9 bases stayed unmatched. The full variable domain, its missing parts supplied by reference TRBV3-1 and TRBJ2-2, is DTAVSQTPKYLVTQMGNDKSIKCEQNLGHDTMYWYKQDSKKFLKIMFSYNNKELIINETVPNRFSPKSPDKAHLNLHINSLELGDSAVYFCASSQETGGKGIGELFFGEGSRLTVL.

This chain uses TRBV9 with TRBJ2-3, with 7 bases fitting TRBD1. CDR3 length equals 15 residues. The germline gives CDR1 SGDLS, CDR2 YYNGEE. V lost 6 bases, J lost 0 bases, and 7 bases stayed unmatched. The DNA for the CDR3 is TGTGCCAGCAACAGGGGCCCCACTAGCACAGATACGCAGTATTTT. This translates into CASNRGPTSTDTQYF.

This sequence joins TRBV5-5 and TRBJ2-5; D remains unclear. The V and J ends lost 1 base and 4 bases respectively, with 20 bases between them. Germline assignment: CDR1 SGHKS and CDR2 YYEKEE (reference sequence). This CDR3 spans 17 amino acids. The CDR3 loop is CASSLTGKQLLGETQYF. CDR3 nucleotide sequence: TGTGCCAGCAGCTTGACTGGGAAACAGCTCCTGGGAGAGACCCAGTACTTC.

The J gene is TRBJ2-1, the V gene TRBV4-3; no definite D call. The CDR3 loop spans 17 amino acids. Trimming took 0 bases from V and 6 from J, leaving 18 bases between them. The germline V gene has CDR1 LGHNA and CDR2 YSLEER. The CDR3 sequence is CASSQDHQRFWANEQFF. DNA of the CDR3: TGCGCCAGCAGCCAAGATCACCAAAGGTTTTGGGCCAATGAGCAGTTCTTC.

The V gene is TRBV4-3, the J gene TRBJ1-1; D is unresolved. The ends were cut back, 2 bases at V and 5 bases at J, with 15 bases in the middle. CDR1 is LGHNA, CDR2 YSLEER, per germline. The CDR3 has 15 amino acids. Written as DNA, the CDR3 is TGCGCCAGCAGCCAAAGTGTTACCCTACGGACTGAAGCTTTCTTT. Protein sequence: CASSQSVTLRTEAFF.

This clonotype was picked up many times. J is TRBJ2-7 and V is TRBV4-3; 7 bases align to TRBD1. This CDR3 region has 16 residues. After removal of 0 bases from V and 0 bases from J, the junction contained 5 bases not matched to a gene. Per the germline V gene, CDR1 is LGHNA and CDR2 is YSLEER. CDR3 nucleotides: TGCGCCAGCAGCCAAGATTGGGACAGCCGCTCCTACGAGCAGTACTTC. It is translated as CASSQDWDSRSYEQYF.

This clonotype turned up a few times. The chain joins TRBV9 to TRBJ2-1, with no clear D. This CDR3 comprises 15 residues. Germline V gene data show CDR1 as SGDLS and CDR2 as YYNGEE. Trimming pared 1 base from V and 2 bases from J, leaving 10 bases between. CDR3 protein: CASSVNGVAYNEQFF. CDR3 bases: TGTGCCAGCAGCGTAAATGGAGTAGCCTACAATGAGCAGTTCTTC. The whole variable domain, remainder taken from reference TRBV9 and TRBJ2-1, is DSGVTQTPKHLITATGQRVTLRCSPRSGDLSVYWYQQSLDQGLQFLIQYYNGEERAKGNILERFSAQQFPDLHSELNLSSLELGDSALYFCASSVNGVAYNEQFFGPGTRLTVL.

This clonotype came up many times. The chain recombines TRBV7-9 with TRBJ2-5, with a tentative D call TRBD1 (6 bases). The ends were cut back, 5 bases at V and 4 bases at J, with 14 bases in the middle. Germline CDR1 and CDR2: SEHNR and FQNEAQ (reference sequence). The CDR3 covers 14 residues. The CDR3 here is CASSPGDRPETQYF. In DNA form, the CDR3 reads TGTGCCAGCAGCCCAGGGGACCGACCAGAGACCCAGTACTTC. Combining the CDR3 with reference TRBV7-9 and TRBJ2-5 gives the whole variable domain DTGVSQNPRHKITKRGQNVTFRCDPISEHNRLYWYRQTLGQGPEFLTYFQNEAQLEKSRLLSDRFSAERPKGSFSTLEIQRTEQGDSAMYLCASSPGDRPETQYFGPGTRLLVL.

The chain couples TRBV12-3 or TRBV12-4 to TRBJ2-1; D remains unclear. This CDR3 is built from 14 residues. Trimming took off 0 bases at V and 5 bases at J, with 8 bases between the two ends. The CDR3 DNA is TGTGCCAGCAGTTTAGCGCAACTTAACAATGAGCAGTTCTTC. The encoded protein is CASSLAQLNNEQFF.